This entry lists 5 T cell receptor beta chains sequenced from one sample in a study of CD8 T cells in Susac syndrome. With random hexamers, reverse transcription was performed on about 0.5 to 1 ug of RNA. TCRdb itself ran the immunoSEQ multiplex PCR reads through MiXCR, one entry per CDR3 protein. The sample consists of under 90,000 distinct CDR3 sequences, more than 85% of them appearing once. The source material was CD8+ T cells from PBMCs. The receptors were sampled from a human donor with Susac syndrome.

The chain recombines TRBV7-6 with TRBJ2-1; 14 bases agree with TRBD2. CDR1 and CDR2 (germline): SGHVS, FNYEAQ. V gave up 5 bases and J gave up 6 bases; unmatched junction bases: 3. The CDR3 is 15 amino acids. CDR3: CASSLGLAGVNEQFF. The CDR3 DNA reads as TGTGCCAGCAGCCTGGGACTAGCGGGAGTCAATGAGCAGTTCTTC.

The chain couples TRBV6-4 to TRBJ2-1; 10 bases fit TRBD2. Germline V lookup: CDR1 MRHNA, CDR2 SNTAGT. CDR3 length: 14 amino acids. V lost 6 bases and J lost 8; bases outside the gene matches: 7. Here the CDR3 reads CASSGGLAQDEQFF. The CDR3, as DNA: TGTGCCAGCAGCGGGGGACTAGCGCAGGATGAGCAGTTCTTC.

CDR3 residues: CASRYEGGQPQHF. The DNA of the CDR3 is TGTGCCAGCAGATACGAGGGGGGGCAGCCCCAGCATTTT. This chain links TRBV2 with TRBJ1-5; maybe TRBD1 (6 bases). Deletions cut 6 bases from V and 7 bases from J, with 13 bases between. The CDR3 has 13 residues. Germline V gene sequence: CDR1 SNHLY, CDR2 FYNNEI.

DNA of the CDR3: TGTGCCAGCAGCTTAACGGGACTAGCGGGAGTTGAGCAGTTCTTC. The encoded protein is CASSLTGLAGVEQFF. The genes are TRBV7-3 and TRBJ2-1, with 14 bases lining up with TRBD2. Trimming removed 0 bases from V and 9 bases from J; junction bases left unmatched: 1. The CDR3 totals 15 residues. Germline lookup yields CDR1 SGHTA and CDR2 FQGTGA.

The V gene is TRBV5-1, the J gene TRBJ2-1; D call uncertain. V lost 4 bases and J lost 8, with 10 bases in between. Germline CDR1 is SGHRS and CDR2 is YFSETQ. The CDR3 has 12 amino acids. CDR3 protein: CASSHGRDEQFF. DNA for the CDR3: TGCGCCAGCAGCCACGGTAGGGATGAGCAGTTCTTC.